The 8 T cell receptor beta chains in this list originate from one sample, sequenced in a study of shared clonotypes between healthy human individuals. CD45RO-negative, CCR7-selected cells formed the naive CD8 fraction, which excluded terminally differentiated effector memory CD45RA+ cells. Libraries were prepared by immunoSEQ multiplex PCR; TCRdb keeps only in-frame clonotypes and omits some of them. In the table there are some 2 million clones, about 95% of which are singletons. What was sequenced was naive CD8+ T cells sorted from blood. The source of these receptors is a man aged 18-30 years in good health.

As for this clone: This sample also contains other DNA sequences that code for the same CDR3. The chain couples TRBV27 to TRBJ1-4; 9 bases fit TRBD1. Germline CDR1 and CDR2: MNHEY and SMNVEV (reference sequence). The CDR3 is made up of 14 amino acids. V shed 4 bases, J shed 7 bases, and the junction held 4 bases outside the gene matches. The CDR3 DNA sequence: TGTGCCAGCAGTTCGACAGGGGGAAGTGAAAAACTGTTTTTT. Translation gives CASSSTGGSEKLFF.

The chain recombines TRBV6-5 with TRBJ1-2, with D perhaps TRBD1 (5 bases). Looked up from germline, CDR1 is MNHEY and CDR2 is SVGAGI. CDR3 length equals 13 residues. V was cut by 2 bases and J by 8 bases, with 12 bases left in between. The CDR3 reads CASSYPEGIGYTF. Written as DNA, the CDR3 is TGTGCCAGCAGTTACCCGGAGGGGATCGGCTACACCTTC.

The CDR3 region is CAISDTGTGSQETQYF. The CDR3 DNA reads TGTGCCATCAGTGACACCGGGACTGGTTCTCAAGAGACCCAGTACTTC. The V and J genes are TRBV10-3 and TRBJ2-5, with D possibly matching TRBD2 (6 bases). Trimming removed 3 bases from V and 2 bases from J, with 16 bases in between. The CDR3 is 16 amino acids. Germline values: CDR1 ENHRY, CDR2 SYGVKD.

Details on this clone: The junction and the germline gene differ at one end; a read error may be behind it. This chain connects TRBV7-7 to TRBJ2-2; no clear D gene. This CDR3 comprises 16 residues. CDR1 is SSHAT, CDR2 FNYEAQ, per germline (reference sequence). In DNA, the CDR3 is TGTGCTAGCAGCTTAGACCCGGGCCCCGGCACCGGGGAGCTGTTTTTT. It is translated as CASSLDPGPGTGELFF.

The rearrangement links TRBV30 to TRBJ1-2; possible D gene TRBD1, 6 bases. Germline V lookup: CDR1 GTSNPN, CDR2 SVGIG (reference sequence). V lost 2 bases to trimming and J lost 7 bases, with 14 bases between them. The CDR3 runs to 13 residues. The CDR3, as DNA: TGTGCCTGGAGTATTACAGGGTACAGTGGCTACACCTTC. This encodes CAWSITGYSGYTF. Full variable domain (remainder filled in from reference TRBV30 and TRBJ1-2): SQTIHQWPATLVQPVGSPLSLECTVEGTSNPNLYWYRQAAGRGLQLLFYSVGIGQISSEVPQNLSASRPQDRQFILSSKKLLLSDSGFYLCAWSITGYSGYTFGSGTRLTVV.

J is TRBJ2-7 and V is TRBV2; TRBD1 or TRBD2 may be the D gene (5 bases each). Germline loops: CDR1 SNHLY, CDR2 FYNNEI. The CDR3 has 13 amino acids. V was shortened by 7 bases and J by 8 bases, with 18 bases between the two germline ends. CDR3 DNA: TGTGCCAGCAAACTCACCGAGGGGCGGAAGCAGTACTTC. Its protein is CASKLTEGRKQYF.

The chain has TRBV5-1 and TRBJ2-1; 11 bases agree with TRBD2. In germline, CDR1 is SGHRS, CDR2 YFSETQ. The CDR3 runs to 19 residues. With 2 bases clipped from V and 0 bases from J, the junction kept 10 bases outside the gene matches. CDR3 amino acids: CASSFSPGTSGSSYNEQFF. The DNA for the CDR3 is TGCGCCAGCAGCTTCTCTCCCGGGACTAGCGGTAGCTCCTACAATGAGCAGTTCTTC.

The V and J genes are TRBV2 and TRBJ1-1; TRBD1 aligns across 7 bases. This CDR3 has 14 residues. Losses at the gene ends were 6 bases for V and 7 bases for J; bases not matched to a gene: 11. The germline V gene encodes CDR1 SNHLY and CDR2 FYNNEI. The DNA of the CDR3 is TGTGCCAGCAGAGAGGGACAGATGGAAAATGAAGCTTTCTTT. Translated, it gives CASREGQMENEAFF.